The entry below describes one T cell receptor beta chain. V was trimmed by 5 bases and J by 2 bases, leaving 18 bases between them. This CDR3 spans 16 amino acids. CDR1 is SGHAT and CDR2 is FQNNGV in the germline V gene. The sample belongs to a study of cytomegalovirus exposure and HLA in healthy donors. Researchers ran the PCR with 60 Vbeta and 13 Jbeta primers. Sequenced by immunoSEQ multiplex PCR; TCRdb stores in-frame clones only, minus some. The sample holds 150,000 to 190,000 clones; about 85% are singletons and the top ten take more than 2%. Specimen: PBMCs. This clonotype was obtained from a woman aged 18-30 years in good health and CMV-seronegative. The J gene is TRBJ2-5, the V gene TRBV11-2; D may be TRBD2 (6 bases). As DNA, the CDR3 is TGTGCCAGCAGCCTAACGGGGGTCCTAGAGCAAGAGACCCAGTACTTC. The encoded protein is CASSLTGVLEQETQYF.